A selection of T cell receptor beta chains follows, all from one sample in a study of T-cell memory formation after mild COVID-19. Each CDR3 protein gets one entry after TCRdb re-called the 5' RACE reads with MiXCR. The top ten clones hold around a fifth of a sample with 250,000 to 350,000 distinct CDR3 sequences, roughly 21% of them seen once. The sequencing sample was made of PBMCs or a T cell subset sorted from them (not recorded which). These receptor sequences come from a man aged 18 to 35 who had mild COVID-19 (a few samples of this study predate the infection). Cell type and time point are not known. Both conserved end residues are trimmed from each CDR3. Part of the rows lack a size; the others show once, few, many or a class for expanded clones.

J: TRBJ2-1
size: .
V: TRBV20-1
CDR3: SARQVISSYNEQF

J: TRBJ2-7
size: .
V: TRBV27
CDR3: ASSFGQGAGEQY

J: TRBJ2-1
size: .
V: TRBV11-2
CDR3: ASSLVGWGDEQF

J: TRBJ2-3
size: .
V: TRBV20-1
CDR3: SARGASGVPRTDTQY

J: TRBJ2-2
size: few
V: TRBV6-2/TRBV6-3
CDR3: ASTVPGYTGELF

J: TRBJ2-5
size: few
V: TRBV18
CDR3: ASSPSKSVGRIQETQY

J: TRBJ1-4
size: few
V: TRBV2
CDR3: ASSETPPGSNEKLF

J: TRBJ2-3
size: many
V: TRBV7-8
CDR3: ASTPLGGGDTQY

J: TRBJ1-3
size: few
V: TRBV2
CDR3: ASRTDSSGNTIY

J: TRBJ2-1
size: many
V: TRBV7-2
CDR3: ASSLEPLAYEQF

J: TRBJ2-1
size: few
V: TRBV25-1
CDR3: ASSVALAGDEQF

J: TRBJ1-1
size: few
V: TRBV5-1
CDR3: ASTQIGTGGQTEAF

J: TRBJ2-7
size: .
V: TRBV27
CDR3: ASGGQWANEYEQY

J: TRBJ1-5
size: .
V: TRBV28
CDR3: ASSFRQGRQPQH

J: TRBJ2-1
size: few
V: TRBV5-5
CDR3: ASSFQPGLKGAAVLYNEQF

J: TRBJ1-4
size: .
V: TRBV20-1
CDR3: SATEGLTNEKLF

J: TRBJ2-2
size: few
V: TRBV24-1
CDR3: ATSHRGGTGELF

J: TRBJ1-2
size: .
V: TRBV7-9
CDR3: ASTITGTLGGYT

J: TRBJ2-5
size: few
V: TRBV5-1
CDR3: ASSLAGAALETQY

J: TRBJ2-3
size: .
V: TRBV5-1
CDR3: ASSLRASGGATDTQY

J: TRBJ2-6
size: .
V: TRBV28
CDR3: ASSLITGTGANVLT

J: TRBJ2-3
size: few
V: TRBV15
CDR3: ATSSSTDTQY

J: TRBJ2-3
size: few
V: TRBV28
CDR3: ATRLTRDTDTQY

J: TRBJ2-2
size: .
V: TRBV20-1
CDR3: SARSGGTNTGELF

J: TRBJ2-2
size: few
V: TRBV6-5
CDR3: AAGTGELF

J: TRBJ1-2
size: .
V: TRBV5-1
CDR3: ASSLGPGPGSYGYT

J: TRBJ1-1
size: .
V: TRBV12-3/TRBV12-4
CDR3: ASSSFQGTEAF

J: TRBJ2-3
size: few
V: TRBV7-2
CDR3: ASSLGFILRGLGDTQY

J: TRBJ2-7
size: .
V: TRBV6-5
CDR3: ASSTTLAGGTYEQY

J: TRBJ2-7
size: few
V: TRBV4-1
CDR3: ASSHGTSGTSYEQY

J: TRBJ1-1
size: .
V: TRBV9
CDR3: ASSVAPWGAMNTEAF

J: TRBJ1-4
size: .
V: TRBV11-2
CDR3: ASSSDPGLRNEKLF

J: TRBJ1-5
size: .
V: TRBV20-1
CDR3: SAWGDSNQPQH

J: TRBJ2-1
size: .
V: TRBV5-5
CDR3: ASSRFTEQF

J: TRBJ1-1
size: few
V: TRBV12-5
CDR3: ASGRDRATEAF

J: TRBJ1-5
size: .
V: TRBV7-2
CDR3: ASSLATRDQPQH

J: TRBJ1-1
size: few
V: TRBV20-1
CDR3: SAATGTGPYTEAF

J: TRBJ2-7
size: few
V: TRBV20-1
CDR3: SAGRQGASYEQY

J: TRBJ2-5
size: .
V: TRBV15
CDR3: ATSAPGDQETQY

J: TRBJ1-1
size: .
V: TRBV10-3
CDR3: AISGAGIISSFTEAF

J: TRBJ2-1
size: many
V: TRBV18
CDR3: ASSPRLAGTSYNEQF

J: TRBJ2-2
size: .
V: TRBV7-8
CDR3: ASSLSTTYTGELF

J: TRBJ2-1
size: few
V: TRBV11-1
CDR3: ASSLYGADSYNEQF

J: TRBJ2-5
size: few
V: TRBV10-1
CDR3: ASSESGGGMETQY

J: TRBJ2-5
size: .
V: TRBV6-5
CDR3: ASIPPGDRETQY

J: TRBJ2-5
size: few
V: TRBV7-9
CDR3: ASSYPWASIQETQY

J: TRBJ2-5
size: many
V: TRBV29-1
CDR3: SVIDRGNGETQY

J: TRBJ1-6
size: few
V: TRBV6-5
CDR3: ASSYSRDRRNNSPLH

J: TRBJ1-5
size: .
V: TRBV6-1
CDR3: ASSLTTSQPQH

J: TRBJ2-7
size: few
V: TRBV5-1
CDR3: ASSLTGTSTYEQY

J: TRBJ2-5
size: .
V: TRBV4-3
CDR3: ASSQASGEQETQY

J: TRBJ2-7
size: once
V: TRBV5-5
CDR3: ASSMTGDSYEQY